This T cell receptor beta chain was recovered during a study of human T cells and chemical hapten exposure. TCRdb called the RACE reads again in MiXCR, with one record for every CDR3 protein. The table shows 75,000 to 95,000 distinct CDR3 sequences, with around 11% occurring only once. This clonotype was seen many times. Its target is unknown. With 5 bases removed from V and 4 bases from J, the gap between germline ends came to 26 bases. The CDR3 has 19 amino acids. Study-wide results and caveats: Counts of TCRs above 1 in 1000 frequency stayed unchanged with DPC sensitization. Expanded TCR sets contained significantly more large CDR3 similarity clusters than controls. Positively correlated with patch test score were the counts of PT1 expanded TCRs.

Time point: patch test 1, 2 weeks after DPC sensitization. Treatment denoted: therapeutic diphenylcyclopropenone sensitization with weekly scalp DPC. Prior to application of each patch test, blood was drawn. Here the sequenced sample was whole blood, taken in connection with sensitization to the hapten diphenylcyclopropenone (DPC). The chain employs TRBV12-3 or TRBV12-4 and TRBJ2-2; a possible D gene is TRBD2 (6 bases). The source is a woman aged 60-75 years with alopecia areata. Some clones in this sample may be carry-over from other donors' samples. This CDR3 reads CASSNYGMWGELVTGELFF. The CDR3 DNA sequence: TGTGCCAGCAGTAATTACGGCATGTGGGGGGAATTGGTCACCGGGGAGCTGTTTTTT.